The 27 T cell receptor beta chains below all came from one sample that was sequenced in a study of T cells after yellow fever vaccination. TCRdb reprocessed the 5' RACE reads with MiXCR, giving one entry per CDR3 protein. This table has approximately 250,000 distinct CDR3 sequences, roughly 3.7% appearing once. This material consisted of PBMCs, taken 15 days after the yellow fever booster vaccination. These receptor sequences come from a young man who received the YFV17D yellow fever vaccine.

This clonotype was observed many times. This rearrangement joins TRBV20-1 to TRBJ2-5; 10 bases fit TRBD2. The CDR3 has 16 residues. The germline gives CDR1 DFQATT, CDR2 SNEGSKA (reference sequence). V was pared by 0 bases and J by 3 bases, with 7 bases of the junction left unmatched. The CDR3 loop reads CSARDLLAGDKETQYF. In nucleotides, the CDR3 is TGCAGTGCTAGAGATCTTCTAGCGGGGGATAAAGAGACCCAGTACTTC.

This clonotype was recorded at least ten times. The CDR3 region has the DNA TGCGCCAGCAGCCAATCGCGTAGCGGTAGCACAGATACGCAGTATTTT. Translated: CASSQSRSGSTDTQYF. The V call is TRBV4-1, the J call TRBJ2-3, with D perhaps TRBD2 (6 bases). The CDR3 runs to 16 residues. Trimming removed 2 bases at V and 0 bases at J, with 12 bases between. Looked up from germline, CDR1 is MGHRA and CDR2 is YSYEKL.

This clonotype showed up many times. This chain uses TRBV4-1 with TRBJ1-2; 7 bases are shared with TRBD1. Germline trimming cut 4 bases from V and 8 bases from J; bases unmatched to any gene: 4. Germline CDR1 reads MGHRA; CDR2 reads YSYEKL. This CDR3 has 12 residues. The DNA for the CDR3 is TGCGCCAGCAGCCGCGACAGGGAAGGCTACACCTTC. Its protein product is CASSRDREGYTF.

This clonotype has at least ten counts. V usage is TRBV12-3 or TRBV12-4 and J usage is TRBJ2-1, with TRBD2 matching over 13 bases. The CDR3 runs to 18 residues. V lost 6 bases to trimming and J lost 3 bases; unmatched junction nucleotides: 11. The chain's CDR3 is CASSRLAGGDYLYNEQFF. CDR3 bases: TGTGCCAGCAGCCGACTAGCGGGGGGCGATTACCTCTACAATGAGCAGTTCTTC.

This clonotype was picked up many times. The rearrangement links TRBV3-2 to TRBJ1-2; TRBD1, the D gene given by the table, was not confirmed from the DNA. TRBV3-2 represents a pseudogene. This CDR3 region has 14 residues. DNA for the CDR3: TGTGCCAGCAGCCAAGATGTGAGGGGAAGCGGCTACACCTTC. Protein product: CASSQDVRGSGYTF.

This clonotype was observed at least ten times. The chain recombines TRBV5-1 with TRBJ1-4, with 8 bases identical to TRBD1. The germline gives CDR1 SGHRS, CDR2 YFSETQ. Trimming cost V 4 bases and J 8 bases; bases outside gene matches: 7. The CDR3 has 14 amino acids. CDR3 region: CASSRTGFGEKLFF. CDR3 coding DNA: TGCGCCAGCAGCAGGACAGGGTTCGGGGAAAAACTGTTTTTT.

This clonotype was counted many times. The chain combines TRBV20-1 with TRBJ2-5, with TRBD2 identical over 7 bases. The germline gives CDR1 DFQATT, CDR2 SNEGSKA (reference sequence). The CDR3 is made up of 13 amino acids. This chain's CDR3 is CAPLAGREKTQYF. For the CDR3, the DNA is TGCGCTCCCTTGGCAGGGAGGGAAAAGACCCAGTACTTC.

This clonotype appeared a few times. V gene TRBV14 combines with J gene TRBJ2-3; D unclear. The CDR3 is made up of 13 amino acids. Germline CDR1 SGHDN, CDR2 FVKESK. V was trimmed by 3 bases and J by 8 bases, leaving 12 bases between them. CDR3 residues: CASSHVWDGTQYF. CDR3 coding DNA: TGTGCCAGCAGCCATGTCTGGGATGGTACGCAGTATTTT.

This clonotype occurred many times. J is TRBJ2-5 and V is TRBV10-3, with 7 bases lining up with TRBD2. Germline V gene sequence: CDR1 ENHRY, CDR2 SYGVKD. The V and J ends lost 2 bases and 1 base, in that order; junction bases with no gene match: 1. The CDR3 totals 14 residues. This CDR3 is CAISEASGQETQYF. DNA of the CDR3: TGTGCCATCAGTGAGGCTAGCGGCCAAGAGACCCAGTACTTC.

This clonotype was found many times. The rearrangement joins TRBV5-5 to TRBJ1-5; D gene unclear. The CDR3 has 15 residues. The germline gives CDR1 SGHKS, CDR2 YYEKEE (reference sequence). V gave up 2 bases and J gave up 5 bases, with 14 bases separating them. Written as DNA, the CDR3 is TGTGCCAGCAGCTTAGAGTCAGGTTCCTATCAGCCCCAGCATTTT. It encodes CASSLESGSYQPQHF.

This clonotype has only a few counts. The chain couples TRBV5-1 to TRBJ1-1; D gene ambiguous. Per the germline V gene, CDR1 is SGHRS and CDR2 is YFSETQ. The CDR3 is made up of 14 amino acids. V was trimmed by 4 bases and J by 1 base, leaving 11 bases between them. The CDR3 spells CASSVSSGNTEAFF. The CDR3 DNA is TGCGCCAGCAGCGTTTCCAGCGGGAACACTGAAGCTTTCTTT.

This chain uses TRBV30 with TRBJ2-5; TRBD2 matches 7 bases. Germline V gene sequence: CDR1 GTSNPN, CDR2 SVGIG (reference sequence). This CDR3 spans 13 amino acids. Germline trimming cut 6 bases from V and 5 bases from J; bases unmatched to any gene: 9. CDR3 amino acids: CACLSSGGETQYF. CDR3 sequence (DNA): TGTGCCTGCCTCTCTAGCGGAGGGGAGACCCAGTACTTC.

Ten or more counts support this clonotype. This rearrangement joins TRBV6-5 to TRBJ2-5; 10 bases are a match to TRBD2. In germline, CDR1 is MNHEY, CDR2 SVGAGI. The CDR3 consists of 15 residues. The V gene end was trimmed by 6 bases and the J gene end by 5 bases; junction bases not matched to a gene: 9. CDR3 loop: CASRRAGGLGETQYF. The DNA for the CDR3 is TGTGCCAGCAGACGAGCGGGGGGGCTTGGGGAGACCCAGTACTTC.

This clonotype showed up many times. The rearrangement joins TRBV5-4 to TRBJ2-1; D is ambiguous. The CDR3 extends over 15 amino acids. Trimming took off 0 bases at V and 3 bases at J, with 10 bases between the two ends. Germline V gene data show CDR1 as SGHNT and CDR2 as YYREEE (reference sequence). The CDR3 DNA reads TGTGCCAGCAGCTTGGGGGTAGAAAGCTACAATGAGCAGTTCTTC. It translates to CASSLGVESYNEQFF.

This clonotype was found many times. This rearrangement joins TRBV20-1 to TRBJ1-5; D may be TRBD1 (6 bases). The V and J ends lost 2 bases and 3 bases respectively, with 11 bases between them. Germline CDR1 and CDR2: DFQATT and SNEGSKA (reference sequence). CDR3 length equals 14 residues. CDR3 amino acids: CSARRGGNNQPQHF. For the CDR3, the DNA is TGCAGTGCTAGAAGGGGGGGGAACAATCAGCCCCAGCATTTT.

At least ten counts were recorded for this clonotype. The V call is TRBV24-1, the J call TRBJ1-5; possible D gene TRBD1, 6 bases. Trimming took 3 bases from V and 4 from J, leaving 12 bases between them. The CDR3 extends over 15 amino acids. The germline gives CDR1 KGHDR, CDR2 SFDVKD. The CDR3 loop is CATSDHRDPNQPQHF. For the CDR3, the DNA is TGTGCCACCAGTGATCACAGGGACCCGAATCAGCCCCAGCATTTT.

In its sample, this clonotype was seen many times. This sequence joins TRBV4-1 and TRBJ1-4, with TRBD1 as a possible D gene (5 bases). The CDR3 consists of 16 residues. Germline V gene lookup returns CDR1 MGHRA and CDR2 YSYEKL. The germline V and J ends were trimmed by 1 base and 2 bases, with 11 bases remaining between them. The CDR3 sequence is CASSQGQGTTNEKLFF. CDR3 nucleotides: TGCGCCAGCAGCCAAGGGCAGGGTACGACTAATGAAAAACTGTTTTTT.

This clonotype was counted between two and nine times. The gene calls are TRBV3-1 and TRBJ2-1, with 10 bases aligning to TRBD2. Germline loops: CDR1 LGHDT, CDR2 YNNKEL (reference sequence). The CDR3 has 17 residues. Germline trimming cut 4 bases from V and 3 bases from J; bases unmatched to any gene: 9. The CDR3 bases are TGTGCCAGCAGCCCCAGCCCCCTAGCGGGGGTCTACAATGAGCAGTTCTTC. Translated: CASSPSPLAGVYNEQFF.

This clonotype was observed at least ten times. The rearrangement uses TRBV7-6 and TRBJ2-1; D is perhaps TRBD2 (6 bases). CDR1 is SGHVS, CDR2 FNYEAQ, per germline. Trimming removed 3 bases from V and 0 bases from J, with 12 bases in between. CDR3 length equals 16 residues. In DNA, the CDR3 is TGTGCCAGCAGCTTGGCGGGAACTAGCTCCTACAATGAGCAGTTCTTC. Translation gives CASSLAGTSSYNEQFF.

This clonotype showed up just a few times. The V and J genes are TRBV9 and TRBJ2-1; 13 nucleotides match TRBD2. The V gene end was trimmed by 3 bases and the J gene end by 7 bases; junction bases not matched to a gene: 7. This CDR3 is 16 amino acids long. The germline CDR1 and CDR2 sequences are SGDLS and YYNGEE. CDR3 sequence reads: CASSARLAGGRNEQFF. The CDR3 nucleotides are TGTGCCAGCAGCGCACGACTAGCGGGGGGACGAAATGAGCAGTTCTTC.

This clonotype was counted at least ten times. CDR3 sequence: CASSRWLTGSSYEQYF. CDR3 in DNA: TGTGCCAGCAGCCGGTGGCTGACAGGAAGCTCCTACGAGCAGTACTTC. The V call is TRBV14, the J call TRBJ2-7; tentative D call: TRBD1 (6 bases). The CDR3 is made up of 16 amino acids. Germline values: CDR1 SGHDN, CDR2 FVKESK. V lost 4 bases, J lost 0 bases, and 16 bases lay in between.

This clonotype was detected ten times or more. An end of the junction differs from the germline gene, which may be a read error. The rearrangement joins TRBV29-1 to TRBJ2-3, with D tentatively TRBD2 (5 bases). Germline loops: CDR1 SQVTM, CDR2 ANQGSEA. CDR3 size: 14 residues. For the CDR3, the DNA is TGCAGCGTTGAAGATTGGGCTAGCAGAGATACGCAGTATTTT. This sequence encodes CSVEDWASRDTQYF.

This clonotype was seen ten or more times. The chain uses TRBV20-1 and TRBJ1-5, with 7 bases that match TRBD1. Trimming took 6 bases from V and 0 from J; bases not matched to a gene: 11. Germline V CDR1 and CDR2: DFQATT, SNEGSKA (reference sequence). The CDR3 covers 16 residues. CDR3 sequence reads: CSAAQGGGNSNQPQHF. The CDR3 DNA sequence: TGCAGTGCCGCCCAGGGGGGCGGGAATAGCAATCAGCCCCAGCATTTT.

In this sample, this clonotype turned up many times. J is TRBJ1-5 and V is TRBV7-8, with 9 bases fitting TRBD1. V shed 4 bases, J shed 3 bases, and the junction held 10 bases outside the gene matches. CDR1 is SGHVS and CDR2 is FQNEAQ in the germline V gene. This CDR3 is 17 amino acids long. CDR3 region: CASSSTRTGVINQPQHF. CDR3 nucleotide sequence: TGTGCCAGCAGCTCCACCCGGACAGGGGTCATCAATCAGCCCCAGCATTTT. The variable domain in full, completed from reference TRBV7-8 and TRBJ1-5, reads GAGVSQSPRYKVAKRGQDVALRCDPISGHVSLFWYQQALGQGPEFLTYFQNEAQLDKSGLPSDRFFAERPEGSVSTLKIQRTQQEDSAVYLCASSSTRTGVINQPQHFGDGTRLSIL.

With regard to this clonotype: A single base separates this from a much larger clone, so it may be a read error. CDR3 in amino acids: CCVESGTGAGEQFF. DNA of the CDR3: TGCTGCGTTGAGAGTGGGACAGGGGCAGGTGAGCAGTTCTTC. J is TRBJ2-1 and V is TRBV29-1; 10 bases fit TRBD1. CDR1 SQVTM and CDR2 ANQGSEA come from the germline V gene. The CDR3 consists of 14 residues.

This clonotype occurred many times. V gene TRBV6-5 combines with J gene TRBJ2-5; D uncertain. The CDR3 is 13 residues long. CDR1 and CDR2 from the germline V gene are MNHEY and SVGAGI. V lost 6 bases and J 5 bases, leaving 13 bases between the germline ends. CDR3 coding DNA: TGTGCCAGCAGCCCACGGAAGGCGGAGACCCAGTACTTC. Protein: CASSPRKAETQYF.

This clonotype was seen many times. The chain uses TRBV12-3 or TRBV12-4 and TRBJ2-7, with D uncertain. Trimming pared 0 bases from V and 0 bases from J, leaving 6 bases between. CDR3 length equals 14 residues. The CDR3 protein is CASSLAGFSYEQYF. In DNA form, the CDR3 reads TGTGCCAGCAGTTTAGCGGGGTTCTCCTACGAGCAGTACTTC.